One and the same sample provided the 11 T cell receptor beta chains below, sequenced in a study of T cells in Graves' hyperthyroidism and ophthalmopathy. RNA transcripts provided the source from which TCR beta CDR3 regions were amplified. The primer set for the first-round RT-PCR of the TCR CDR3 was HTBI. MiXCR, run by TCRdb on the multiplex PCR reads, gives a single entry per CDR3 protein. Among 300,000 to 350,000 distinct CDR3 sequences listed, 14% were seen once. The sequenced sample was blood. All receptors come from a woman in her 30s with Graves' hyperthyroidism.

J is TRBJ2-7 and V is TRBV5-6; D is undetermined. This CDR3 region has 14 residues. Trimming shortened V by 1 base and J by 3 bases, and 11 bases separated the two germline ends. Germline values: CDR1 SGHDT, CDR2 YYEEEE. CDR3 coding DNA: TGTGCCAGCAGCTTGCCTAGATTCAACTACGAGCAGTACTTC. Encoded protein: CASSLPRFNYEQYF.

This clonotype showed up just a few times. The chain combines TRBV27 with TRBJ1-2; 9 nucleotides align to TRBD1. Trimming cost V 5 bases and J 3 bases; bases outside gene matches: 4. Germline-derived CDR1 and CDR2 are MNHEY and SMNVEV (reference sequence). The CDR3 extends over 14 amino acids. The CDR3 nucleotides are TGTGCCAGCAGTCAACAGGGGGCCGACTATGGCTACACCTTC. Encoded protein: CASSQQGADYGYTF.

This clonotype was counted at least ten times. This rearrangement joins TRBV24-1 to TRBJ2-3, with D unclear. The germline gives CDR1 KGHDR, CDR2 SFDVKD. V gave up 2 bases and J gave up 6 bases, with 8 bases separating them. This CDR3 has 13 amino acids. CDR3 in DNA: TGTGCCACCAGTGATTCTCCCAGCGATACGCAGTATTTT. It codes for CATSDSPSDTQYF.

This clonotype was seen only once. The conserved phenylalanine or tryptophan is not found at the CDR3 terminus, so this likely reflects a read error. The chain recombines TRBV2 with TRBJ2-6; TRBD1 is a possible D gene (6 bases). This CDR3 has 15 amino acids. Trimming removed 7 bases from V and 4 bases from J, with 14 bases in between. Germline V gene sequence: CDR1 SNHLY, CDR2 FYNNEI. The CDR3: CASTPGQSGANVLTS. CDR3 coding DNA: TGTGCCAGCACCCCCGGACAGTCCGGGGCCAACGTCCTGACTTCC.

The V gene is TRBV5-1, the J gene TRBJ2-5; D perhaps matches TRBD1 (6 bases). The CDR3 consists of 13 residues. Germline CDR1 SGHRS, CDR2 YFSETQ. Trimming removed 3 bases from V and 4 bases from J, with 10 bases in between. The CDR3 reads CASSWDIRETQYF. CDR3 in DNA: TGCGCCAGCAGCTGGGACATACGAGAGACCCAGTACTTC.

This clonotype has only one observation. A much bigger clone sits one base away, suggesting this may be a read error. For the CDR3, the DNA is TGTGCCAGTCGACTAGCGGCTATACCGGGGAGCGAGCAGTGCTTC. It is translated as CASRLAAIPGSEQCF. This chain links TRBV6-2 or TRBV6-3 with TRBJ2-7, with 9 bases that match TRBD2. The germline V gene encodes CDR1 MNHEY and CDR2 SVGEGT. The length of the CDR3 is 15 residues.

This clonotype was counted many times. The chain joins TRBV10-2 to TRBJ1-2, with unresolved D. Germline CDR1 is WSHSY and CDR2 is SAAADI. This CDR3 spans 13 amino acids. V gave up 4 bases and J gave up 8 bases, with 14 bases separating them. CDR3 sequence: CASSAYKEEGYTF. CDR3 coding DNA: TGCGCCAGCAGTGCGTACAAGGAAGAAGGCTACACCTTC.

Note on this clonotype: At one end the junction does not follow the germline gene, possibly because of a read error. This chain uses TRBV6-1 with TRBJ2-7; TRBD1 matches 12 bases. The germline CDR1 and CDR2 sequences are MNHNS and SASEGT. CDR3 size: 14 residues. The CDR3 loop is CTSSGTGGEYEQYF. The DNA of the CDR3 is TGTACCAGCAGCGGGACAGGGGGCGAGTACGAGCAGTACTTC.

The table lists this clonotype with many counts. The chain links TRBV5-1 to TRBJ2-3, with 8 bases lining up with TRBD2. CDR1 is SGHRS, CDR2 YFSETQ, per germline. The CDR3 consists of 15 residues. The V and J ends lost 2 bases and 2 bases, in that order; junction bases with no gene match: 4. CDR3 bases: TGCGCCAGCAGCTTTACTAGCGGCTACACAGATACGCAGTATTTT. This sequence encodes CASSFTSGYTDTQYF. Full variable domain (remainder filled in from reference TRBV5-1 and TRBJ2-3): KAGVTQTPRYLIKTRGQQVTLSCSPISGHRSVSWYQQTPGQGLQFLFEYFSETQRNKGNFPGRFSGRQFSNSRSEMNVSTLELGDSALYLCASSFTSGYTDTQYFGPGTRLTVL.

The chain combines TRBV7-9 with TRBJ2-7; D gene uncertain. Germline lookup yields CDR1 SEHNR and CDR2 FQNEAQ (reference sequence). V dropped 0 bases and J dropped 3 bases, with 15 bases sitting between them. The CDR3 runs to 16 residues. CDR3 nucleotides: TGTGCCAGCAGCTTAGCGGGTCCCGGACCTCACTACGAGCAGTACTTC. As protein: CASSLAGPGPHYEQYF. Variable domain in full (rest from reference TRBV7-9 and TRBJ2-7): DTGVSQNPRHKITKRGQNVTFRCDPISEHNRLYWYRQTLGQGPEFLTYFQNEAQLEKSRLLSDRFSAERPKGSFSTLEIQRTEQGDSAMYLCASSLAGPGPHYEQYFGPGTRLTVT.

The rearrangement links TRBV13 to TRBJ2-2; 8 bases are a match to TRBD2. Germline CDR1 reads PRHDT; CDR2 reads FYEKMQ (reference sequence). V was pared by 5 bases and J by 5 bases, with 13 bases of the junction left unmatched. This CDR3 spans 17 amino acids. Here the CDR3 reads CASSGEVQREKTGELFF. In DNA form, the CDR3 reads TGTGCCAGCAGCGGAGAGGTCCAGCGGGAGAAGACCGGGGAGCTGTTTTTT.